These 11 T cell receptor beta chains share one sample of origin, sequenced in a study of post-analysis software for immune sequencing data. General observations from the study: Patients used four to six TRBV segments, including TRBV5-6, TRBV5-1 and TRBV20-1, more often than controls.

Carried by the TCR beta cDNA libraries were unique molecular identifiers. TCRdb re-analysed the PCR reads in MiXCR, keeping a single row per CDR3 protein. Of hundreds of thousands of distinct CDR3 sequences listed, 25% to 30% are singletons. No antigen has been identified for these receptors. Sequencing was carried out using blood. The receptors come from a girl under 18 with multiple sclerosis.

In this sample, this clonotype turned up a few times. V usage is TRBV29-1 and J usage is TRBJ1-2; 7 bases match TRBD1. This CDR3 is 12 amino acids long. Germline CDR1 SQVTM, CDR2 ANQGSEA. V lost 2 bases and J lost 4; bases outside the gene matches: 1. CDR3 nucleotides: TGCAGCGTTGAACGGGACAGCTATGGCTACACCTTC. Protein product: CSVERDSYGYTF.

The table lists this clonotype with a few counts. The genes are TRBV20-1 and TRBJ2-7; D gene uncertain. The CDR3 runs to 10 residues. Between the trimmed V and J ends, which lost 7 bases and 3 bases, there was a span of 7 bases. CDR1 is DFQATT and CDR2 is SNEGSKA in the germline V gene (reference sequence). The CDR3 region has the DNA TGCAGTGTTCCCATCTACGAGCAGTACTTC. Its protein is CSVPIYEQYF.

The chain has TRBV12-5 and TRBJ2-5; D unresolved. The CDR3 covers 10 residues. Trimming cost V 3 bases and J 5 bases, with 1 base left between them. Germline V CDR1 and CDR2: LGHNT, FRNRAP. The CDR3, as DNA: TGTGCTAGTGGTTTTGAGACCCAGTACTTC. Its protein is CASGFETQYF.

J is TRBJ1-1 and V is TRBV15; 7 positions agree with TRBD1. CDR1 and CDR2 from the germline V gene are LNHNV and YYDKDF (reference sequence). The CDR3 consists of 14 residues. V was pared by 7 bases and J by 4 bases, with 9 bases of the junction left unmatched. The CDR3 sequence: CATMEQGWGTEAFF. The CDR3 DNA sequence: TGTGCCACCATGGAACAGGGGTGGGGCACTGAAGCTTTCTTT.

The chain uses TRBV6-4 and TRBJ2-1; TRBD2 matches at 8 bases. The CDR3 extends over 16 amino acids. The germline gives CDR1 MRHNA, CDR2 SNTAGT. The J segment lost 6 bases and the V segment lost 1 base, leaving 8 bases of the junction unmatched. Written as DNA, the CDR3 is TGTGCCAGCAGTGACTTCCCTGCGGGGGGTCCCAATGAGCAGTTCTTC. Translation: CASSDFPAGGPNEQFF.

This clonotype was recorded a few times. V is TRBV20-1 and J is TRBJ2-1; 12 nucleotides agree with TRBD2. The CDR3 has 16 amino acids. V shed 6 bases and J 8 bases; nucleotides not matched to a gene: 14. Germline assignment: CDR1 DFQATT and CDR2 SNEGSKA (reference sequence). CDR3 protein: CSAETRLAGVRDEQFF. As DNA, the CDR3 is TGCAGTGCCGAAACCCGACTAGCGGGAGTCAGGGATGAGCAGTTCTTC.

This clonotype has a handful of counts. The rearrangement joins TRBV3-1 to TRBJ2-2; D remains ambiguous. This CDR3 spans 16 amino acids. In germline, CDR1 is LGHDT, CDR2 YNNKEL (reference sequence). V lost 2 bases, J lost 6 bases, and 16 bases lay in between. The CDR3 nucleotides read TGTGCCAGCAGCCAAATGATGAACTACCAACCCGGGGAGCTGTTTTTT. Protein sequence: CASSQMMNYQPGELFF. Full variable domain (outside the CDR3, taken from reference TRBV3-1 and TRBJ2-2): DTAVSQTPKYLVTQMGNDKSIKCEQNLGHDTMYWYKQDSKKFLKIMFSYNNKELIINETVPNRFSPKSPDKAHLNLHINSLELGDSAVYFCASSQMMNYQPGELFFGEGSRLTVL.

This chain connects TRBV20-1 to TRBJ1-2; D is possibly TRBD1 (6 bases). This CDR3 spans 14 amino acids. V was clipped by 5 bases and J by 5 bases, with 18 bases between them. Germline V CDR1 and CDR2: DFQATT, SNEGSKA (reference sequence). CDR3 nucleotides: TGCAGTGCTTCCGTTAATACAGGGTTGTATGGCTACACCTTC. As protein: CSASVNTGLYGYTF.

V is TRBV12-3 or TRBV12-4 and J is TRBJ2-5, with D perhaps given as TRBD1 or TRBD2 (5 bases each). The CDR3 has 15 amino acids. The ends were cut back, 7 bases at V and 4 bases at J, with 19 bases in the middle. The CDR3 here is CASTRDLYSPETQYF. The CDR3 bases are TGTGCCAGCACCCGGGACCTCTATAGCCCAGAGACCCAGTACTTC.

This clonotype has only a few counts. The chain recombines TRBV7-2 with TRBJ2-3; no clear D gene. Germline loops: CDR1 SGHTA, CDR2 FQGNSA. The V gene lost 5 bases and the J gene lost 0 bases, with 9 bases spanning the gap. CDR3 length equals 14 residues. The DNA of the CDR3 is TGTGCCAGCAGCCTCTTCCACAGCACAGATACGCAGTATTTT. This translates into CASSLFHSTDTQYF.

Only a few counts were recorded for this clonotype. The V gene is TRBV6-5, the J gene TRBJ1-2; the D gene is possibly TRBD1 (5 bases). The CDR3 has 14 residues. V was clipped by 5 bases and J by 2 bases, with 12 bases between them. Per the germline V gene, CDR1 is MNHEY and CDR2 is SVGAGI. The CDR3 nucleotides are TGTGCCAGCAGTGGCAGGGTCGGGAACTATGGCTACACCTTC. As protein: CASSGRVGNYGYTF.